Below, 28 T cell receptor beta chains from the same sample are listed, as sequenced in a study of blood T cell repertoires in COVID-19. The data were produced by immunoSEQ multiplex PCR, yet TCRdb's version contains in-frame clones alone and is incomplete. The sample has about 50,000 clones, 78% seen once. The sequenced sample was PBMCs or T cells enriched from blood (not recorded which). The receptors come from a woman aged 45-65 years with acute COVID-19.

The CDR3 DNA reads TGTGCCAGCAGTCTTCGGCGTCAGGGGACAGTAGACACTGAAGCTTTCTTT. It codes for CASSLRRQGTVDTEAFF. The V call is TRBV2, the J call TRBJ1-1, with 7 bases matching TRBD1. CDR1 and CDR2 (germline): SNHLY, FYNNEI. This CDR3 contains 17 residues. J lost 3 bases, V lost 5 bases, and 15 bases had no gene match.

The V call is TRBV11-3, the J call TRBJ2-2; TRBD1 matches 7 bases. The V gene end was trimmed by 1 base and the J gene end by 1 base; junction bases not matched to a gene: 3. The CDR3 has 16 amino acids. Per the germline V gene, CDR1 is SGHNT and CDR2 is YENEEA. The CDR3 loop reads CASSLGGGLNTGELFF. The CDR3 bases are TGTGCCAGCAGCTTAGGAGGGGGCCTGAACACCGGGGAGCTGTTTTTT.

This clone was seen a handful of times. The V and J genes are TRBV7-9 and TRBJ2-5; no definite D call. Germline V gives CDR1 SEHNR, CDR2 FQNEAQ (reference sequence). Deletions cut 4 bases from V and 5 bases from J, with 8 bases between. This CDR3 is 12 amino acids long. The CDR3 DNA follows: TGTGCCAGCAGCTCTCTGCGGGAGACCCAGTACTTC. Protein: CASSSLRETQYF.

This chain links TRBV18 with TRBJ2-4, with 7 bases identical to TRBD1. The CDR3 runs 17 residues. The J segment lost 0 bases and the V segment lost 0 bases, leaving 5 bases of the junction unmatched. Germline values: CDR1 KGHSH, CDR2 LQKENI. The CDR3 protein is CASSPPSTGLAKNIQYF. The DNA for the CDR3 is TGTGCCAGCTCACCACCGTCGACAGGGCTAGCCAAAAACATTCAGTACTTC.

The chain employs TRBV5-1 and TRBJ2-3; no definite D call. The CDR3 totals 14 residues. V was trimmed by 8 bases and J by 2 bases, leaving 15 bases between them. Germline V lookup: CDR1 SGHRS, CDR2 YFSETQ. CDR3 in amino acids: CASRIGSSTDTQYF. In nucleotides, the CDR3 is TGCGCCAGTCGAATCGGGTCCTCCACAGATACGCAGTATTTT.

This chain joins TRBV21-1 and TRBJ1-2; the table gives TRBD1 as D, unverified against the DNA. TRBV21-1 is described as a pseudogene. CDR3 length: 16 amino acids. As DNA, the CDR3 is TGTGCCAGCAGCAAAACGGGCAGGGGGTACGTGGATGGCTACACCTTC. Residues: CASSKTGRGYVDGYTF.

This clone has only one observation. This rearrangement joins TRBV30 to TRBJ1-6, with D tentatively TRBD1 (6 bases). Trimming took 0 bases from V and 11 from J, leaving 17 bases between them. The CDR3 is made up of 15 amino acids. Germline assignment: CDR1 GTSNPN and CDR2 SVGIG (reference sequence). The CDR3 coding sequence is TGTGCCTGGAGTGTCGGAACAGGGAAGGGGCCACCCCTCCACTTT. The encoded protein is CAWSVGTGKGPPLHF.

The rearrangement joins TRBV11-3 to TRBJ2-7; 9 bases are shared with TRBD2. V lost 2 bases to trimming and J lost 7 bases; unmatched junction nucleotides: 15. The CDR3 consists of 17 residues. Germline assignment: CDR1 SGHNT and CDR2 YENEEA. CDR3 sequence: CASSLRRGSGTSLEQYF. DNA for the CDR3: TGTGCCAGCAGCTTAAGAAGGGGGTCCGGGACTAGCTTGGAGCAGTACTTC.

The gene calls are TRBV15 and TRBJ2-7, with TRBD2 as a possible D gene (5 bases). Looked up from germline, CDR1 is LNHNV and CDR2 is YYDKDF (reference sequence). This CDR3 spans 14 amino acids. V was shortened by 0 bases and J by 1 base, with 7 bases between the two germline ends. CDR3 sequence: CATSRDGESYEQYF. CDR3 DNA sequence: TGTGCCACCAGCAGAGACGGGGAATCCTACGAGCAGTACTTC.

V and J are TRBV6-5 and TRBJ1-6, with D possibly matching TRBD1 (5 bases). The length of the CDR3 is 15 residues. V was clipped by 8 bases and J by 7 bases, with 18 bases between them. Germline-derived CDR1 and CDR2 are MNHEY and SVGAGI. The CDR3 protein is CASGTGGTANSPLHF. CDR3 DNA sequence: TGTGCCAGCGGAACGGGCGGGACGGCCAATTCACCCCTCCACTTT.

The sample holds one count of this clone. The chain couples TRBV3-1 (or the pseudogene TRBV3-2) to TRBJ1-4; D is unclear. Germline V CDR1 and CDR2: LGHDT, YNNKEL (reference sequence). Trimming took off 4 bases at V and 4 bases at J, with 19 bases between the two ends. CDR3 length: 17 amino acids. The CDR3 protein is CASSPLGRAVFNEKLFF. In DNA form, the CDR3 reads TGTGCCAGCAGCCCCCTCGGGAGGGCCGTCTTTAATGAAAAACTGTTTTTT.

This chain connects TRBV5-1 to TRBJ2-3; 12 nucleotides align to TRBD2. The CDR3 is 16 amino acids. CDR1 SGHRS and CDR2 YFSETQ come from the germline V gene. Trimming removed 2 bases from V and 2 bases from J; junction bases left unmatched: 3. The CDR3 region is CASSFGLAGFTDTQYF. The CDR3, as DNA: TGCGCCAGCAGCTTTGGACTAGCGGGGTTCACAGATACGCAGTATTTT.

This clone has just a few counts. This rearrangement joins TRBV3-1 (or the pseudogene TRBV3-2) to TRBJ1-2; perhaps TRBD1 as D (6 bases). In germline, CDR1 is LGHDT, CDR2 YNNKEL (reference sequence). The CDR3 has 13 amino acids. The V gene lost 4 bases and the J gene lost 4 bases, with 10 bases spanning the gap. The CDR3 here is CASSPQGIYGYTF. The CDR3 coding sequence is TGTGCCAGCAGCCCCCAGGGGATCTATGGCTACACCTTC.

This clone was detected a few times. The V gene is TRBV5-1, the J gene TRBJ1-1; D is undetermined. The V and J ends lost 6 bases and 0 bases respectively, with 9 bases between them. Germline CDR1 is SGHRS and CDR2 is YFSETQ. CDR3 length equals 13 residues. The CDR3 region is CASKSLMNTEAFF. The CDR3 nucleotides read TGCGCCAGCAAGAGTCTGATGAACACTGAAGCTTTCTTT.

The chain links TRBV3-1 (or the pseudogene TRBV3-2) to TRBJ2-7; TRBD2 might be the D (6 bases). From germline, CDR1 is LGHDT and CDR2 YNNKEL (reference sequence). V was cut by 0 bases and J by 1 base, with 19 bases left in between. CDR3 length equals 18 residues. The DNA of the CDR3 is TGTGCCAGCAGCCAAGAGGAGGGGCCCAGCGTTCGATCCTACGAGCAGTACTTC. It specifies CASSQEEGPSVRSYEQYF.

This rearrangement joins TRBV6-5 to TRBJ1-2, with 7 bases aligning to TRBD1. The CDR3 loop spans 16 amino acids. Looked up from germline, CDR1 is MNHEY and CDR2 is SVGAGI. The V segment lost 0 bases and the J segment 4 bases; nucleotides outside the gene matches: 8. CDR3 nucleotide sequence: TGTGCCAGCAGTTACTCGACAGGGCGCCCCACCTATGGCTACACCTTC. It translates to CASSYSTGRPTYGYTF.

V gene TRBV9 combines with J gene TRBJ2-3; TRBD2 matches at 14 bases. The CDR3 is 16 residues long. Germline values: CDR1 SGDLS, CDR2 YYNGEE. With V trimmed by 4 bases and J by 6 bases, 7 bases remained unmatched. The CDR3 bases are TGTGCCAGCAGCCCGGGACTAGCGGGGGCCGGGGATACGCAGTATTTT. Its protein product is CASSPGLAGAGDTQYF.

The gene calls are TRBV7-2 and TRBJ1-3; no reliable D call. Per the germline V gene, CDR1 is SGHTA and CDR2 is FQGNSA. V was shortened by 0 bases and J by 2 bases, with 8 bases between the two germline ends. The CDR3 is made up of 15 amino acids. The CDR3 sequence: CASSLAPTPGNTIYF. DNA for the CDR3: TGTGCCAGCAGCTTAGCGCCGACTCCTGGAAACACCATATATTTT.

V and J are TRBV5-1 and TRBJ1-5; a weak D match, TRBD1 (5 bases). This CDR3 is built from 15 residues. Germline CDR1 and CDR2: SGHRS and YFSETQ. The V gene lost 0 bases and the J gene lost 0 bases, with 7 bases spanning the gap. The CDR3 loop is CASSLVGDSNQPQHF. CDR3 bases: TGCGCCAGCAGCTTGGTAGGGGATAGCAATCAGCCCCAGCATTTT.

The chain links TRBV7-2 to TRBJ1-2, with 7 bases lining up with TRBD1. The CDR3 is 13 residues long. V gave up 5 bases and J gave up 6 bases; unmatched junction bases: 6. Per germline, CDR1 SGHTA and CDR2 FQGNSA. The chain's CDR3 is CASSIRQGNGYTF. CDR3 nucleotide sequence: TGTGCCAGCAGCATTAGACAGGGTAATGGCTACACCTTC.

This clone showed up just once. The rearrangement links TRBV6-6 to TRBJ2-7, with 9 bases matching TRBD2. Trimming took 6 bases from V and 2 from J; bases not matched to a gene: 2. This CDR3 has 13 residues. CDR1 MNHNY and CDR2 SVGAGI come from the germline V gene (reference sequence). The CDR3, as DNA: TGTGCCAGCAGAGGCGGGGGGGCCTACGAGCAGTACTTC. Amino acid sequence: CASRGGGAYEQYF.

The V call is TRBV14, the J call TRBJ2-1; TRBD2 matches 9 bases. The CDR3 extends over 15 amino acids. Unmatched junction bases numbered 7, after V lost 0 bases and J lost 10 bases. Germline CDR1 SGHDN, CDR2 FVKESK. In DNA, the CDR3 is TGTGCCAGCAGCCAAGAACCAGCGGGGGGACGAGAGCAGTTCTTC. Protein: CASSQEPAGGREQFF.

The chain links TRBV10-3 to TRBJ1-2; 7 bases are shared with TRBD1. This CDR3 spans 16 amino acids. Trimming cost V 3 bases and J 3 bases; bases outside gene matches: 10. Per the germline V gene, CDR1 is ENHRY and CDR2 is SYGVKD. The CDR3 bases are TGTGCCATCAGTGAAAACTGGGACAGAACCTACTATGGCTACACCTTC. It translates to CAISENWDRTYYGYTF.

J is TRBJ1-2 and V is TRBV28, with D perhaps TRBD1 (5 bases). The CDR3 spans 12 residues. Germline V lookup: CDR1 MDHEN, CDR2 SYDVKM. The V and J ends lost 5 bases and 4 bases respectively, with 8 bases between them. The CDR3 nucleotides read TGTGCCAGCAGTAGGGGCCTCTATGGCTACACCTTC. Protein sequence: CASSRGLYGYTF.

This clone was recorded a few times. The chain employs TRBV5-4 and TRBJ2-1; TRBD1 aligns across 7 bases. In germline, CDR1 is SGHNT, CDR2 YYREEE (reference sequence). This CDR3 has 15 amino acids. Trimming took 4 bases from V and 4 from J; bases not matched to a gene: 8. This CDR3 is CASSTPDREYNEQFF. CDR3 coding DNA: TGTGCCAGCAGCACGCCAGACAGGGAGTACAATGAGCAGTTCTTC.

The chain combines TRBV6-1 with TRBJ1-6; TRBD1 aligns across 9 bases. Losses at the gene ends were 3 bases for V and 6 bases for J; bases not matched to a gene: 3. Germline V gives CDR1 MNHNS, CDR2 SASEGT. The CDR3 has 15 residues. The CDR3 sequence is CASSDDRGFNSPLHF. In DNA, the CDR3 is TGTGCCAGCAGTGATGACAGGGGGTTTAATTCACCCCTCCACTTT.

Only a few counts were recorded for this clone. This chain uses TRBV11-2 with TRBJ1-2; 7 bases are shared with TRBD1. From germline, CDR1 is SGHAT and CDR2 FQNNGV. The CDR3 loop spans 13 amino acids. The trim removed 6 bases at V and 3 bases at J, leaving 4 bases unmatched. CDR3 residues: CASRSDRDYGYTF. The CDR3, as DNA: TGTGCCAGCAGATCAGACAGGGACTATGGCTACACCTTC.

The chain joins TRBV5-1 to TRBJ2-2, with TRBD2 identical over 13 bases. The J segment lost 7 bases and the V segment lost 4 bases, leaving 4 bases of the junction unmatched. The CDR3 consists of 15 residues. Germline V gene sequence: CDR1 SGHRS, CDR2 YFSETQ. The chain's CDR3 is CASSRGTSGDGELFF. The CDR3 DNA is TGCGCCAGCAGCCGGGGGACTAGCGGGGACGGGGAGCTGTTTTTT.